Given below is one T cell receptor (beta chain) in context. The antigen is not known. CDR3 size: 14 residues. Germline lookup yields CDR1 MNHNS and CDR2 SASEGT. The germline V and J ends were trimmed by 2 bases and 5 bases, with 11 bases remaining between them. Clones were read by immunoSEQ multiplex PCR, and TCRdb kept only the in-frame ones, dropping some. The sample consists of about 7,100 clones, 84% of them appearing once. These data come from a study of Ad26.COV2.S vaccination and SARS-CoV-2 variants. Study results and limitations: Non-spike TCR breadth showed similarity between vaccine and placebo recipients. The TCR breadth and depth analyses may have produced an underestimate of total T cell responses.

The sequence was obtained from a human donor who had recovered from COVID-19. The chain has TRBV6-1 and TRBJ2-3; D remains unclear. The sample consisted of peripheral blood, taken after recovery from COVID-19. CDR3 in DNA: TGTGCCAGCAGTGAATACAGCTTCAGAGATACGCAGTATTTT. Its translation: CASSEYSFRDTQYF.